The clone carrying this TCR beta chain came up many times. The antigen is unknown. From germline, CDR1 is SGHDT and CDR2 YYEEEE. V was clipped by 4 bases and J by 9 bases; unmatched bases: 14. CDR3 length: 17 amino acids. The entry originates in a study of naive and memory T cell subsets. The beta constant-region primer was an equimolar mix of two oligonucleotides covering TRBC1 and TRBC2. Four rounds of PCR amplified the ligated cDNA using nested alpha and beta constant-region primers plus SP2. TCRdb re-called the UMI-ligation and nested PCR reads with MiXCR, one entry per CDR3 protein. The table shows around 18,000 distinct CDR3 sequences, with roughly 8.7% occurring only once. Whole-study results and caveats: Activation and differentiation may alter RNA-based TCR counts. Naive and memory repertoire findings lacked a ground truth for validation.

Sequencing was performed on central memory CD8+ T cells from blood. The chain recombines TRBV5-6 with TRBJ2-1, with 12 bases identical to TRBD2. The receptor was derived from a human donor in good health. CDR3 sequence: CASSIASSSGRAVEQFF. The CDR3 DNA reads TGTGCCAGCAGCATAGCTTCCTCTAGCGGGAGGGCCGTTGAGCAGTTCTTC.